The 21 T cell receptor beta chains below were found in one sample sequenced in a study of blood T cell repertoires in COVID-19. Libraries were prepared by immunoSEQ multiplex PCR; TCRdb keeps only in-frame clonotypes and omits some of them. Of around 130,000 clones listed, approximately 90% are singletons. The specimen sequenced was peripheral blood. Receptors were obtained from a man between 65 and 79 years old with active COVID-19.

The chain carries TRBV28 and TRBJ1-5; 7 bases agree with TRBD1. The CDR3 has 14 residues. V lost 7 bases, J lost 6 bases, and 9 bases stayed unmatched. The germline V gene has CDR1 MDHEN and CDR2 SYDVKM. CDR3 loop: CASTPDRVPQPQHF. For the CDR3, the DNA is TGTGCCAGCACGCCAGACAGGGTCCCTCAGCCCCAGCATTTT.

CDR3 bases: TGCGCCAGCAGCCAAGTAGTGGGGACAAAGTATAGCAATCAGCCCCAGCATTTT. Translating it yields CASSQVVGTKYSNQPQHF. The chain combines TRBV4-1 with TRBJ1-5; a weak D match, TRBD1 (6 bases). Trimming cost V 1 base and J 0 bases, with 16 bases left between them. This CDR3 contains 18 residues. In germline, CDR1 is MGHRA, CDR2 YSYEKL.

The chain couples TRBV24-1 to TRBJ2-1; 8 bases are a match to TRBD2. CDR3 length: 15 amino acids. V was pared by 4 bases and J by 1 base, with 2 bases of the junction left unmatched. The V gene's germline CDR1 is KGHDR and CDR2 SFDVKD. The CDR3 here is CATSESSGSYNEQFF. The CDR3 coding sequence is TGTGCCACCAGTGAGTCTAGCGGGTCCTACAATGAGCAGTTCTTC.

The rearrangement uses TRBV28 and TRBJ2-1, with a possible D match to TRBD1 (5 bases). Trimming cost V 7 bases and J 0 bases, with 16 bases left between them. The germline gives CDR1 MDHEN, CDR2 SYDVKM. This CDR3 has 16 residues. The CDR3: CASKGASPYSYNEQFF. The CDR3 DNA reads as TGTGCCAGCAAAGGGGCCAGCCCCTACTCCTACAATGAGCAGTTCTTC.

The chain joins TRBV5-1 to TRBJ2-3; D is undetermined. CDR3 size: 14 residues. The germline V gene has CDR1 SGHRS and CDR2 YFSETQ. V was cut by 6 bases and J by 2 bases, with 13 bases left in between. In DNA, the CDR3 is TGCGCCAGCAAGCGACTCATCTCCACAGATACGCAGTATTTT. Amino acid sequence: CASKRLISTDTQYF.

The chain employs TRBV5-1 and TRBJ2-1; TRBD2 might be the D (7 bases). V lost 0 bases and J 15 bases, leaving 13 bases between the germline ends. Germline V CDR1 and CDR2: SGHRS, YFSETQ. The CDR3 has 12 residues. In DNA form, the CDR3 reads TGCGCCAGCAGCTTGGCAGGGGAGGGTTTGTTCTTC. This sequence encodes CASSLAGEGLFF.

This clone appeared once. The chain recombines TRBV6-2 or TRBV6-3 with TRBJ2-2; 9 positions match TRBD2. Trimming cost V 0 bases and J 6 bases; bases outside gene matches: 5. Germline values: CDR1 MNHEY, CDR2 SVGEGT. The CDR3 has 16 residues. CDR3 DNA: TGTGCCAGCAGTTACTCCAGCGGGAGGACATCCGGGGAGCTGTTTTTT. This gives the protein CASSYSSGRTSGELFF.

This chain connects TRBV19 to TRBJ2-4; D is possibly TRBD1 (5 bases). CDR1 and CDR2 from the germline V gene are LNHDA and SQIVND (reference sequence). The V gene lost 5 bases and the J gene lost 2 bases, with 16 bases spanning the gap. CDR3 length: 16 amino acids. CDR3 DNA: TGTGCCAGTAGTTTAGGGGCCAGGCGTTCCAAAAACATTCAGTACTTC. As protein: CASSLGARRSKNIQYF.

The chain has TRBV9 and TRBJ1-1; TRBD1 matches 7 bases. This CDR3 spans 15 amino acids. The ends lost 4 bases at V and 4 bases at J; junction bases unmatched: 10. Germline V gene data show CDR1 as SGDLS and CDR2 as YYNGEE. CDR3 amino acids: CASSLLTEGATEAFF. The CDR3, as DNA: TGTGCCAGCAGCCTCTTGACAGAGGGGGCCACTGAAGCTTTCTTT.

V usage is TRBV12-3 or TRBV12-4 and J usage is TRBJ2-2, with a weak D call TRBD1 (5 bases). Trimming stripped 9 bases from V and 6 bases from J, with 14 bases between. The CDR3 runs 13 residues. The CDR3 DNA is TGTGCCAGTACTCTTTGGGGCGCCGGGGAGCTGTTTTTT. Its translation is CASTLWGAGELFF.

This sequence joins TRBV18 and TRBJ2-5, with 11 bases that match TRBD2. The germline gives CDR1 KGHSH, CDR2 LQKENI. The ends lost 3 bases at V and 4 bases at J; junction bases unmatched: 10. The CDR3 runs to 17 residues. The CDR3 region is CASSPSLAGAGGETQYF. The CDR3 coding sequence is TGTGCCAGCTCACCGTCACTAGCGGGAGCAGGGGGAGAGACCCAGTACTTC.

The J gene is TRBJ1-1, the V gene TRBV28, with D perhaps TRBD1 (5 bases). Trimming took 2 bases from V and 0 from J, leaving 13 bases between them. Germline V lookup: CDR1 MDHEN, CDR2 SYDVKM. This CDR3 comprises 16 residues. CDR3 loop: CASSLRGAGMNTEAFF. The CDR3 bases are TGTGCCAGCAGTTTACGTGGGGCGGGGATGAACACTGAAGCTTTCTTT.

The chain employs TRBV4-2 and TRBJ1-2; tentatively, D is TRBD1 (5 bases). Trimming shortened V by 0 bases and J by 3 bases, and 20 bases separated the two germline ends. Germline-derived CDR1 and CDR2 are LGHNA and YNFKEQ. This CDR3 has 18 residues. The CDR3 region has the DNA TGTGCCAGCAGCCAAGATGGAGGGGCGGGGATGGGGGACTATGGCTACACCTTC. Its translation is CASSQDGGAGMGDYGYTF.

The rearrangement joins TRBV28 to TRBJ2-3; no firm D call. V lost 3 bases and J lost 7, with 8 bases in between. The length of the CDR3 is 12 residues. CDR1 and CDR2 from the germline V gene are MDHEN and SYDVKM. This CDR3 reads CASSFRRNTQYF. In DNA form, the CDR3 reads TGTGCCAGCAGTTTTAGGCGGAATACGCAGTATTTT.

The V call is TRBV29-1, the J call TRBJ2-5; D call uncertain. Trimming took off 3 bases at V and 3 bases at J, with 8 bases between the two ends. This CDR3 contains 12 residues. Germline assignment: CDR1 SQVTM and CDR2 ANQGSEA. In DNA, the CDR3 is TGCAGCGTTGACGACGCGGAAGAGACCCAGTACTTC. This sequence encodes CSVDDAEETQYF. The complete variable domain, with remaining parts taken from reference TRBV29-1 and TRBJ2-5, reads SAVISQKPSRDICQRGTSLTIQCQVDSQVTMMFWYRQQPGQSLTLIATANQGSEATYESGFVIDKFPISRPNLTFSTLTVSNMSPEDSSIYLCSVDDAEETQYFGPGTRLLVL.

The rearrangement links TRBV12-2 to TRBJ2-1; TRBD1 is the table's D call, not checked against the DNA. TRBV12-2 is classified as a pseudogene. The CDR3 extends over 15 amino acids. The CDR3 bases are TGTGCAAGTCGCTACAGGACAGGGGCCTACAATGAGCAGTTCTTC. As protein: CASRYRTGAYNEQFF.

The chain recombines TRBV9 with TRBJ1-1, with 9 bases that match TRBD1. Germline V lookup: CDR1 SGDLS, CDR2 YYNGEE. The CDR3 has 15 amino acids. J gave up 7 bases and V 0 bases, and 7 bases lay outside the gene matches. The CDR3 protein is CASSVGDRAFYEAFF. CDR3 in DNA: TGTGCCAGCAGCGTAGGGGACAGGGCCTTCTATGAAGCTTTCTTT.

The chain couples TRBV9 to TRBJ2-3; no clear D gene. V lost 5 bases and J 1 base, leaving 14 bases between the germline ends. The CDR3 covers 15 residues. CDR1 is SGDLS, CDR2 YYNGEE, per germline. CDR3 in amino acids: CASSLQTGGTDTQYF. The CDR3 nucleotides are TGTGCCAGCAGTTTACAAACTGGAGGCACAGATACGCAGTATTTT. The full variable domain, completed using reference TRBV9 and TRBJ2-3, is DSGVTQTPKHLITATGQRVTLRCSPRSGDLSVYWYQQSLDQGLQFLIQYYNGEERAKGNILERFSAQQFPDLHSELNLSSLELGDSALYFCASSLQTGGTDTQYFGPGTRLTVL.

The rearrangement links TRBV5-4 to TRBJ2-5; 11 nucleotides align to TRBD2. The germline CDR1 and CDR2 sequences are SGHNT and YYREEE (reference sequence). Trimming cost V 0 bases and J 7 bases; bases outside gene matches: 14. The CDR3 sequence is 18 residues long. CDR3 amino acids: CASSLGGYRSGRVVTQYF. The CDR3 nucleotides are TGTGCCAGCAGCTTGGGGGGATATCGTAGCGGGAGGGTCGTGACCCAGTACTTC.

In the case of this clone: Relative to the germline gene, one junction end is altered; a read error may explain this. The V gene is TRBV6-6, the J gene TRBJ2-2; 8 bases agree with TRBD1. CDR1 MNHNY and CDR2 SVGAGI come from the germline V gene (reference sequence). The CDR3 has 17 amino acids. This chain's CDR3 is CATSLTRDRRITGELFF. CDR3 in DNA: TGTGCCACCAGTCTGACCCGGGACAGGAGAATCACCGGGGAGCTGTTTTTT.

This rearrangement joins TRBV30 to TRBJ1-1; a possible D gene is TRBD1 (6 bases). There are 13 residues in the CDR3. The V gene lost 1 base and the J gene lost 1 base, with 7 bases spanning the gap. From germline, CDR1 is GTSNPN and CDR2 SVGIG (reference sequence). CDR3 nucleotide sequence: TGTGCCTGGAGTGAACAGGGGAACACTGAAGCTTTCTTT. Translated, it gives CAWSEQGNTEAFF.